Sequencing of this T cell receptor beta chain was carried out in a study of CD8+ T cells in alopecia areata. The length of the CDR3 is 16 residues. Germline V gene lookup returns CDR1 SGHDT and CDR2 YYEEEE. The V and J ends lost 4 bases and 0 bases respectively, with 15 bases between them. Extracted RNA was reverse transcribed into cDNA, the sequencing template. Assay used: immunoSEQ multiplex PCR; TCRdb lists only in-frame clones, some missing. Among around 160,000 clones listed, about 90% were seen once. This clone was picked up a small number of times. This clonotype was obtained from a human donor with alopecia areata. Here the sequenced sample was CD8+ T cells sorted from blood, taken at week 0. This chain links TRBV5-6 with TRBJ2-3; weak D call: TRBD2 (5 bases). The CDR3 DNA is TGTGCCAGCAGCACACGGACTGACTATAGCACAGATACGCAGTATTTT. It encodes CASSTRTDYSTDTQYF.